The 14 T cell receptor beta chains given below trace back to one sample, sequenced in a study of blood T cell repertoires in COVID-19. This table comes from immunoSEQ multiplex PCR, and its TCRdb copy is limited to in-frame clones, with some not included. The table shows around 150,000 clones, with 75% to 90% occurring only once. What was sequenced was PBMCs or T cells enriched from blood (not recorded which). Receptor source: a woman aged 60 to 75 who had recovered from COVID-19.

The count of this clone is one. The identical CDR3 is also encoded by other nucleotide sequences in the sample. The V and J genes are TRBV5-1 and TRBJ2-5; 7 nucleotides match TRBD1. The CDR3 contains 14 residues. Losses at the gene ends were 4 bases for V and 3 bases for J; bases not matched to a gene: 6. Germline-derived CDR1 and CDR2 are SGHRS and YFSETQ. The CDR3: CASSPRQGEETQYF. The CDR3 region has the DNA TGCGCCAGCAGCCCCAGACAGGGAGAAGAGACCCAGTACTTC. Drawing the rest from reference TRBV5-1 and TRBJ2-5, the complete variable domain is KAGVTQTPRYLIKTRGQQVTLSCSPISGHRSVSWYQQTPGQGLQFLFEYFSETQRNKGNFPGRFSGRQFSNSRSEMNVSTLELGDSALYLCASSPRQGEETQYFGPGTRLLVL.

The chain couples TRBV11-2 to TRBJ2-1, with D unresolved. The CDR3 loop spans 14 amino acids. Looked up from germline, CDR1 is SGHAT and CDR2 is FQNNGV. Deletions cut 5 bases from V and 6 bases from J, with 14 bases between. The CDR3 region is CASSPSDARNEQFF. For the CDR3, the DNA is TGTGCCAGCAGCCCTAGTGACGCGCGCAATGAGCAGTTCTTC.

The chain uses TRBV6-2 or TRBV6-3 and TRBJ1-2; 9 positions agree with TRBD1. The ends lost 4 bases at V and 5 bases at J; junction bases unmatched: 2. The CDR3 covers 13 residues. Germline loops: CDR1 MNHEY, CDR2 SVGEGT. The CDR3 loop reads CASSFGQGYGYTF. CDR3 in DNA: TGTGCCAGCAGTTTCGGACAGGGGTATGGCTACACCTTC.

V and J are TRBV4-1 and TRBJ2-7; possibly TRBD1 for D (6 bases). The CDR3 spans 15 residues. Germline values: CDR1 MGHRA, CDR2 YSYEKL. Trimming removed 1 base from V and 0 bases from J, with 10 bases in between. Written as DNA, the CDR3 is TGCGCCAGCAGCCAAGGCCGGACAGACTCCTACGAGCAGTACTTC. Its protein is CASSQGRTDSYEQYF.

J is TRBJ2-1 and V is TRBV15; TRBD2 aligns across 12 bases. The CDR3 extends over 15 amino acids. V trimming: 1 base; J trimming: 9 bases; junction bases outside the gene matches: 4. The germline V gene has CDR1 LNHNV and CDR2 YYDKDF (reference sequence). The CDR3 here is CATSRAASGGAEQFF. In DNA, the CDR3 is TGTGCCACCAGCAGAGCGGCTAGCGGGGGGGCTGAGCAGTTCTTC.

The chain couples TRBV5-1 to TRBJ1-2; a weak D match, TRBD1 (6 bases). CDR1 and CDR2 (germline): SGHRS, YFSETQ. CDR3 length: 14 amino acids. Trimming pared 4 bases from V and 12 bases from J, leaving 22 bases between. CDR3 loop: CASSPIQGTGRDTF. The CDR3 bases are TGCGCCAGCAGCCCAATCCAGGGGACGGGACGTGACACCTTC. Full variable domain (outside the CDR3, taken from reference TRBV5-1 and TRBJ1-2): KAGVTQTPRYLIKTRGQQVTLSCSPISGHRSVSWYQQTPGQGLQFLFEYFSETQRNKGNFPGRFSGRQFSNSRSEMNVSTLELGDSALYLCASSPIQGTGRDTFGSGTRLTVV.

This CDR3 is CASSRLQGGSSGNTIYF. The CDR3 coding sequence is TGTGCCAGCAGCCGGCTACAGGGGGGGTCCTCTGGAAACACCATATATTTT. This chain uses TRBV5-4 with TRBJ1-3; 8 bases agree with TRBD1. This CDR3 spans 17 amino acids. V gave up 4 bases and J gave up 0 bases; unmatched junction bases: 9. Germline CDR1 SGHNT, CDR2 YYREEE (reference sequence).

The genes are TRBV6-6 and TRBJ2-1; weak D call: TRBD2 (6 bases). V was clipped by 6 bases and J by 10 bases, with 13 bases between them. This CDR3 region has 12 residues. Germline V gene lookup returns CDR1 MNHNY and CDR2 SVGAGI (reference sequence). CDR3 sequence reads: CASSRGLSEQFF. CDR3 in DNA: TGTGCCAGCAGCCGCGGACTATCCGAGCAGTTCTTC.

The rearrangement joins TRBV2 to TRBJ1-4; 8 bases are shared with TRBD1. With V trimmed by 6 bases and J by 5 bases, 5 bases remained unmatched. Germline CDR1 and CDR2: SNHLY and FYNNEI. The CDR3 contains 14 residues. The CDR3 sequence is CASSFTGGNEKLFF. The CDR3 nucleotides read TGTGCCAGCAGCTTTACAGGGGGGAATGAAAAACTGTTTTTT.

The chain links TRBV5-1 to TRBJ2-1; 8 bases match TRBD1. Germline V lookup: CDR1 SGHRS, CDR2 YFSETQ. The length of the CDR3 is 15 residues. The V and J ends lost 5 bases and 6 bases, in that order; junction bases with no gene match: 10. CDR3 sequence (DNA): TGCGCCAGCAGAGCAGGGGGCCTTATTCCCAATGAGCAGTTCTTC. Protein sequence: CASRAGGLIPNEQFF.

This clone was picked up a small number of times. This chain uses TRBV19 with TRBJ1-6; the D gene is possibly TRBD1 (5 bases). This CDR3 has 14 residues. Germline loops: CDR1 LNHDA, CDR2 SQIVND (reference sequence). Trimming cost V 3 bases and J 10 bases, with 13 bases left between them. The CDR3: CASSIGALGSPLHF. The CDR3 DNA reads TGTGCCAGTAGTATTGGGGCCTTGGGGTCACCCCTCCACTTT. The variable domain in full, with the rest retrieved from reference TRBV19 and TRBJ1-6, is DGGITQSPKYLFRKEGQNVTLSCEQNLNHDAMYWYRQDPGQGLRLIYYSQIVNDFQKGDIAEGYSVSREKKESFPLTVTSAQKNPTAFYLCASSIGALGSPLHFGNGTRLTVT.

J is TRBJ2-5 and V is TRBV5-1, with 7 bases fitting TRBD2. V lost 0 bases, J lost 0 bases, and 8 bases stayed unmatched. Germline V gene lookup returns CDR1 SGHRS and CDR2 YFSETQ. The CDR3 is made up of 17 amino acids. The CDR3 DNA sequence: TGCGCCAGCAGCTTGGAGCGGGCTAGCGGCTACCAAGAGACCCAGTACTTC. Translation: CASSLERASGYQETQYF.

The chain couples TRBV5-1 to TRBJ2-1, with D maybe TRBD1 (6 bases). CDR1 and CDR2 (germline): SGHRS, YFSETQ. V was shortened by 7 bases and J by 5 bases, with 19 bases between the two germline ends. This CDR3 has 15 residues. DNA for the CDR3: TGCGCCAGCCATCCCACAGGGTTGACCAACAATGAGCAGTTCTTC. It yields the protein CASHPTGLTNNEQFF.

About this clone: Sequence at one end of the junction differs from germline and may be a read error. This sequence joins TRBV28 and TRBJ2-7, with 9 bases fitting TRBD1. CDR1 is MDHEN and CDR2 is SYDVKM in the germline V gene. CDR3 length equals 15 residues. The DNA for the CDR3 is TGTGCCAGCAGCTCCCGTGGGACAGGGTCCTTCGAGCAGTACTTC. Translation: CASSSRGTGSFEQYF.